This T cell receptor beta chain originates from a study of blood T cell repertoires in COVID-19. This CDR3 has 14 amino acids. Using immunoSEQ multiplex PCR, the repertoire was profiled, and TCRdb retains in-frame clones only, with some absent. The table has roughly 200,000 clones, nearly 90% seen once. The sequence was obtained from a man aged 45-60 years with COVID-19, enrolled during active disease. The sample was peripheral blood. This chain links TRBV21-1 with TRBJ1-5; the table's D call of TRBD1 was not tested on the DNA. TRBV21-1 is a pseudogene locus. The CDR3, as DNA: TGTGCCAGCGTAACAGGGGGCGAGGGTCAGCCCCAGCATTTT. Translation gives CASVTGGEGQPQHF.